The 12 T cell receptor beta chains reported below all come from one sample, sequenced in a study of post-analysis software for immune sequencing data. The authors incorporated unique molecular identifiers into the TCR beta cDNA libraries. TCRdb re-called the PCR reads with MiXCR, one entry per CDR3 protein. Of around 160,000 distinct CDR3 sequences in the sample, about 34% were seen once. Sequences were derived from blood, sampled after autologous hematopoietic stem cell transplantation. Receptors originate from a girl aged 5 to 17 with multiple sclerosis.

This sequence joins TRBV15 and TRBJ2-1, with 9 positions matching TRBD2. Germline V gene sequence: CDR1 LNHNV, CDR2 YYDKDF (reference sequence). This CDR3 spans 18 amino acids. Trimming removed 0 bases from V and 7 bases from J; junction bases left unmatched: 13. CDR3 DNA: TGTGCCACCAGCAGAGATATCCCGATCGGGACTAGCTTAAATGAGCAGTTCTTC. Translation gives CATSRDIPIGTSLNEQFF.

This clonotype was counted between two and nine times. The CDR3 region has the DNA TGTGCCAGCAGTTACACCAAGAGGGACTGCGAGCAGTACTTC. Its protein product is CASSYTKRDCEQYF. The chain recombines TRBV6-6 with TRBJ2-4; possible D gene TRBD2, 6 bases. The end of the DNA aligns better with TRBJ2-7, so the J call may be wrong. The CDR3 is 14 residues long. Germline CDR1 reads MNHNY; CDR2 reads SVGAGI (reference sequence).

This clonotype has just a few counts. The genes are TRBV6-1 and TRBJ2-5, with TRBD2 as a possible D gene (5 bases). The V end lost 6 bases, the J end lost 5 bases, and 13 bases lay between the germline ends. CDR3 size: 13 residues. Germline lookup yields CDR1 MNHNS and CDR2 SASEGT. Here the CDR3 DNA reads TGTGCCAGCAGGAAAGCCCCGGGGGAGACCCAGTACTTC. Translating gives CASRKAPGETQYF.

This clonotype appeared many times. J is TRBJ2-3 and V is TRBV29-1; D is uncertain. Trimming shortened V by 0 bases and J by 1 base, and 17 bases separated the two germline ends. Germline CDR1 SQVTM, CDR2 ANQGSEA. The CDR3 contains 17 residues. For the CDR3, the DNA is TGCAGCGTTGAAGATAGGCCTCTGGGATTCGGCACAGATACGCAGTATTTT. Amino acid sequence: CSVEDRPLGFGTDTQYF.

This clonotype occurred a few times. Written as DNA, the CDR3 is TGCGCCAGCAGCTGGGGACTAGCGGCAGGCTACGAGCAGTACTTC. Its translation is CASSWGLAAGYEQYF. The chain employs TRBV5-1 and TRBJ2-7; 11 nucleotides agree with TRBD2. V lost 3 bases to trimming and J lost 3 bases; unmatched junction nucleotides: 5. The germline gives CDR1 SGHRS, CDR2 YFSETQ. The CDR3 is made up of 15 amino acids.

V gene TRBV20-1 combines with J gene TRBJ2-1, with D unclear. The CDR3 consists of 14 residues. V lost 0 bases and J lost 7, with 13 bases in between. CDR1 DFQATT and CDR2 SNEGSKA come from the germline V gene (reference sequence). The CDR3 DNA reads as TGCAGTGCTAGAGATGGGTGGAGTATTAATGAGCAGTTCTTC. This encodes CSARDGWSINEQFF.

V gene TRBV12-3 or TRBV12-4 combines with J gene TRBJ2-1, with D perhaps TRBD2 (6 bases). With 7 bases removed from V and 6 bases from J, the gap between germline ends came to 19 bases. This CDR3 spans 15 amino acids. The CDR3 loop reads CASIHSGPQGNEQFF. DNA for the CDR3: TGTGCCAGCATCCACAGCGGGCCCCAGGGCAATGAGCAGTTCTTC.

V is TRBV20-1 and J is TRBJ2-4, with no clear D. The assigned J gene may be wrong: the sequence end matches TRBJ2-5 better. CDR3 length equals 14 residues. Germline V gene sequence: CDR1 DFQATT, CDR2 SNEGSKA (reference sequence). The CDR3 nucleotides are TGCAGTGCTAGAGATCTACGGGCCCAAGAGACCCAGTACTTC. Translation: CSARDLRAQETQYF.

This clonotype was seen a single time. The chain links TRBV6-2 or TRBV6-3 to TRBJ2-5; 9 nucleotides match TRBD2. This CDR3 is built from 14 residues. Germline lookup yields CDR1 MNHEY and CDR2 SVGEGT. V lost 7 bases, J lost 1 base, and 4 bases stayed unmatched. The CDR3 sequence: CASTLSGSQETQYF. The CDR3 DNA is TGTGCCAGCACCCTTAGCGGGAGCCAAGAGACCCAGTACTTC.

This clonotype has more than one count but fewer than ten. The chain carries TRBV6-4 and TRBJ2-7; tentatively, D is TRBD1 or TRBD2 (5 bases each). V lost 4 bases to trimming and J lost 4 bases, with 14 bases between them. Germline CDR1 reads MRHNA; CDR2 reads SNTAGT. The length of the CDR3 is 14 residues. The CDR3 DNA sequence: TGTGCCAGCAGTGCCTTACCTGGGGGTTACGAGCAGTACTTC. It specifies CASSALPGGYEQYF.

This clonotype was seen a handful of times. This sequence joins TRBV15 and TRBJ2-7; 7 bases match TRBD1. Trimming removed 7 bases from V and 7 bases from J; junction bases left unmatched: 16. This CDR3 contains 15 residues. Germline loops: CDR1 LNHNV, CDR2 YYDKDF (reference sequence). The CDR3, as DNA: TGTGCCACCACCCCGGGTACAGGGGTAGTCGGAGAGCAGTACTTC. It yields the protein CATTPGTGVVGEQYF.

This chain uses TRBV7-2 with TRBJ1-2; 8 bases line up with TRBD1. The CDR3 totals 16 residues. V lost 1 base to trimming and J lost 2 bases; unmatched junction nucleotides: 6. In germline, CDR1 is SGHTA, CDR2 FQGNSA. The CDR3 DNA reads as TGTGCCAGCAGCTTAGGTTTTGGACAGGGAAACTATGGCTACACCTTC. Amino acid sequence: CASSLGFGQGNYGYTF.